This T cell receptor beta chain was sequenced for a study of T-cell memory formation after mild COVID-19. Background on the study: Among the donors, TCR clusters were largely specific to each donor.

Study-level findings and limits: Some clones that responded were present in memory (sampled pre-infection), which suggests cross-reactive memory joined.

V was pared by 8 bases and J by 1 base, with 9 bases between. CDR3 length: 12 amino acids. TCR alpha and TCR beta cDNA libraries carrying sample barcodes and UMIs came from 5'RACE with constant-segment primers. TCRdb re-called the 5' RACE reads through MiXCR, storing one row per CDR3 protein. There are 550,000 to 600,000 distinct CDR3 sequences in the sample; roughly a fifth occur only once, and roughly 8.1% lies in the top ten. In its sample, this clonotype was seen a few times. The antigen is not known. The clonotype originates from an adult woman who had mild COVID-19 (a few samples of this study predate the infection). Cell type and time point are not known. V is TRBV12-3 or TRBV12-4 and J is TRBJ2-7, with unresolved D. Material: PBMCs or a T cell subset sorted from them (not recorded which). The CDR3 sequence is CASVGNSYEQYF. CDR3 bases: TGTGCCAGCGTAGGTAATTCCTACGAGCAGTACTTC.